This section outlines one TCR beta chain sequence together with its context. Its antigen is as yet unknown. This entry comes from a study of T cells in localized non-small cell lung cancer. CDR3 length equals 18 residues. Germline lookup yields CDR1 SGHVS and CDR2 FNYEAQ. Between the trimmed V and J ends, which lost 5 bases and 1 base, there was a span of 23 bases. Method: immunoSEQ multiplex PCR; TCRdb's copy keeps in-frame clones and lacks some. This table has about 31,000 clones, 88% appearing once. The study, taken as a whole, reports: Peak T cell clonality was found in uninvolved adjacent lung, exceeding tumor. Greater T cell density in blood accompanied longer overall survival. Heterogeneity stays possible, as sequencing covered only one tumor region.

The chain uses TRBV7-6 and TRBJ1-1; unclear D gene. The material sequenced was peripheral blood mononuclear cells, taken before any cancer treatment. The receptor's source is a woman aged 35-75 years with stage III lung adenocarcinoma. DNA for the CDR3: TGTGCCAGCAGCCCTACCGTCACCCCCCACGGTGGGAACACTGAAGCTTTCTTT. Encoded protein: CASSPTVTPHGGNTEAFF.